These 5 T cell receptor beta chains were sequenced from one sample in a study of shared clonotypes between healthy human individuals (dated by TCRdb to 2018 to 2021). Library prep was done by the immunoSEQ multiplex PCR assay. What TCRdb holds here is the immuneACCESS table cut down to in-frame rearrangements. Part of the clones is not present; checked against another copy, under half of the missing clones reflect an unresolved V gene, and the others are unexplained. The sample table contains roughly 2 million clones; only one count was recorded for 85% to 95% of them. The ten largest clonotypes hold approximately 1.2% of the sample. CD8 naive samples were CD45RO-negative cells positively selected for CCR7, giving a CD45RA+CCR7+ population that excluded TemRA cells. Sample: naive CD8+ T cells sorted from blood. Read against the paper, the sample's cell subset or site label means: CD45RA+CCR7+. Receptor source: a man younger than 35 in good health.

The genes are TRBV7-9 and TRBJ2-1, with TRBD2 as a possible D gene (5 bases). V lost 5 bases, J lost 9 bases, and 11 bases lay in between. Per the germline V gene, CDR1 is SEHNR and CDR2 is FQNEAQ (reference sequence). CDR3 length equals 12 residues. CDR3: CASSPGAAEQFF. The CDR3 nucleotides are TGTGCCAGCAGCCCTGGAGCGGCTGAGCAGTTCTTC.

The chain uses TRBV25-1 and TRBJ1-1; D unclear. CDR3 length equals 14 residues. Trimming took 5 bases from V and 1 from J, leaving 11 bases between them. Per germline, CDR1 MGHDK and CDR2 SYGVNS. Here the CDR3 DNA reads TGTGCCAGCAGTCTTCCCGGGCCGAACACTGAAGCTTTCTTT. Translating it yields CASSLPGPNTEAFF.

Here the CDR3 DNA reads TGTGCCAGCAGCGTAGGGTTAGGGTGGGAGCAGTTCTTC. Its protein product is CASSVGLGWEQFF. The chain joins TRBV9 to TRBJ2-1; the D is unclear. Germline V gene data show CDR1 as SGDLS and CDR2 as YYNGEE. V gave up 0 bases and J gave up 10 bases, with 11 bases separating them. This CDR3 has 13 residues.

V gene TRBV7-9 combines with J gene TRBJ2-1, with D unresolved. This CDR3 comprises 13 residues. The ends were cut back, 7 bases at V and 8 bases at J, with 15 bases in the middle. CDR1 is SEHNR and CDR2 is FQNEAQ in the germline V gene (reference sequence). In DNA form, the CDR3 reads TGTGCCAGCACCGAAGGCCCCTTGGATGAGCAGTTCTTC. This codes for CASTEGPLDEQFF.

This clone was recorded a few times. The chain carries TRBV7-9 and TRBJ2-2; D is unclear. Between the trimmed V and J ends, which lost 4 bases and 1 base, there was a span of 4 bases. Germline V gives CDR1 SEHNR, CDR2 FQNEAQ (reference sequence). There are 13 residues in the CDR3. The CDR3: CASSSVNTGELFF. The CDR3 DNA is TGTGCCAGCAGCTCGGTGAACACCGGGGAGCTGTTTTTT.